The entry below gives a single T cell receptor beta chain sequence along with its context. The data were obtained in a study of shared clonotypes between healthy human individuals. The junction had 8 bases not matched to a gene; V was cut back by 6 bases and J by 7 bases. Germline V lookup: CDR1 MDHEN, CDR2 SYDVKM. CDR3 length equals 14 residues. Sequencing was performed with immunoSEQ multiplex PCR; in TCRdb, only in-frame clones are kept and a portion is missing. Of 2 million to 2.5 million clones in the sample, approximately 95% were seen once. V usage is TRBV28 and J usage is TRBJ1-5; the match to TRBD1 covers 8 bases. Material for sequencing was naive CD4+ T cells from PBMCs. The subset: CD45RA+ positively selected. This receptor was taken from a man younger than 35 in good health. Some clones in this sample may be carry-over from other donors' samples. The CDR3 DNA reads as TGTGCCAGCAGCACCCTCCCAGGGGGCCAGCCCCAGCATTTT. The encoded protein is CASSTLPGGQPQHF.